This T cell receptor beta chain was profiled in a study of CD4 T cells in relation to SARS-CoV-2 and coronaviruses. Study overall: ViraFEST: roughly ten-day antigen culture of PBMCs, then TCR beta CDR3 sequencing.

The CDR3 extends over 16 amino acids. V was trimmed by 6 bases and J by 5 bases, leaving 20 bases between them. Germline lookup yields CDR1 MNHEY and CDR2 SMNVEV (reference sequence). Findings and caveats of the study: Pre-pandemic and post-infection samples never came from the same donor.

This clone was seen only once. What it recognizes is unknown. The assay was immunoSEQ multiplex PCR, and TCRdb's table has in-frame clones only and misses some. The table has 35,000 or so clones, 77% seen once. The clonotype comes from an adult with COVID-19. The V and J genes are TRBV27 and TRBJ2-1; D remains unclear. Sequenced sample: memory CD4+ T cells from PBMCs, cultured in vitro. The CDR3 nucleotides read TGTGCCAGCAGCCACCCCCCCCTGTCCCAAAACAATGAGCAGTTCTTC. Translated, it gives CASSHPPLSQNNEQFF.